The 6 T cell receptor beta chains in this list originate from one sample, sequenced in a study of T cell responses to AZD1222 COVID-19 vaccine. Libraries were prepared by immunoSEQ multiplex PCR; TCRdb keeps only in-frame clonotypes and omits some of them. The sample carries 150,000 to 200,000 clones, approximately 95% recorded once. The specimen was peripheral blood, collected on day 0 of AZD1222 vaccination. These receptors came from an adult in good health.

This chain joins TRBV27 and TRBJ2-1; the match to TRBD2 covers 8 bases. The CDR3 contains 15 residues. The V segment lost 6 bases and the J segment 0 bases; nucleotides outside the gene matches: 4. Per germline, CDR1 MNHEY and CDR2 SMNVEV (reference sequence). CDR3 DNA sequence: TGTGCCAGCAGGCTAGCGGGCGCCTCCTACAATGAGCAGTTCTTC. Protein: CASRLAGASYNEQFF.

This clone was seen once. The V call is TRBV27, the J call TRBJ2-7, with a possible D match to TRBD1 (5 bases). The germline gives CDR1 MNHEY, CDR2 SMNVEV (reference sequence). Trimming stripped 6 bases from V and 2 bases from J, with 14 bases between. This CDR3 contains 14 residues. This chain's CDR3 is CASSPWKGTYEQYF. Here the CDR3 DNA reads TGTGCCAGCAGCCCCTGGAAGGGGACCTACGAGCAGTACTTC.

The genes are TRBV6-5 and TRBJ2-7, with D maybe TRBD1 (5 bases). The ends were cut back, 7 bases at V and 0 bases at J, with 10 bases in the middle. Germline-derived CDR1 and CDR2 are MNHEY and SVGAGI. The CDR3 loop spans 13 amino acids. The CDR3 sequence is CASIGQGSYEQYF. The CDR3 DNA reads TGTGCCAGCATCGGGCAGGGCTCCTACGAGCAGTACTTC.

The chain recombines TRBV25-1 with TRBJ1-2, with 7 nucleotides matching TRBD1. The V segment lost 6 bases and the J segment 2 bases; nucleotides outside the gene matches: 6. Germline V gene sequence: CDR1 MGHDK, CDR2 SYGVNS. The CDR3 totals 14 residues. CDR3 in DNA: TGTGCCAGCAGGGGGGACAGAGAGAACTATGGCTACACCTTC. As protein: CASRGDRENYGYTF.

This chain's CDR3 is CASSGQGSSYEQYF. The CDR3 DNA sequence: TGTGCCAGTAGTGGACAGGGGTCCAGCTACGAGCAGTACTTC. The rearrangement links TRBV19 to TRBJ2-7; 9 bases fit TRBD1. The V segment lost 5 bases and the J segment 3 bases; nucleotides outside the gene matches: 5. Germline values: CDR1 LNHDA, CDR2 SQIVND (reference sequence). The CDR3 has 14 amino acids.

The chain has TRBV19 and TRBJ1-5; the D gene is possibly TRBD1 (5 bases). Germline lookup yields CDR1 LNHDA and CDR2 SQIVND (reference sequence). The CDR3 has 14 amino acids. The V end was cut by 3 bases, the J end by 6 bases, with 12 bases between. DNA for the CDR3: TGTGCCAGTAGTATGGGGGGGGTCTCTCAGCCCCAGCATTTT. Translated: CASSMGGVSQPQHF. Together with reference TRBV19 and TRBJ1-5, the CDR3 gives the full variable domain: DGGITQSPKYLFRKEGQNVTLSCEQNLNHDAMYWYRQDPGQGLRLIYYSQIVNDFQKGDIAEGYSVSREKKESFPLTVTSAQKNPTAFYLCASSMGGVSQPQHFGDGTRLSIL.